A selection of T cell receptor beta chains follows, all from one sample in a study of blood T cell repertoires in COVID-19. Assay: immunoSEQ multiplex PCR; the TCRdb copy retains only in-frame clones and omits some. Counted here are under 300,000 clones, 75% to 90% occurring once; the ten biggest clones make up about 2.2%. The sequenced material came from peripheral blood. The receptor source for this set is a man aged 30 to 39 who had recovered from COVID-19. Both conserved end residues are part of each CDR3. Fields, in order: clone size, J gene, V gene, D gene, CDR3 protein, CDR3 DNA. D genes are given only for firm matches. Clone size, where shown, is once, few, many, or a class for clones that have expanded.

- TRBJ2-3 TRBV4-1 - CASSQEGPPGFTDTQYF TGCGCCAGCAGCCAAGAAGGCCCCCCAGGGTTCACAGATACGCAGTATTTT
- TRBJ2-2 TRBV5-1 - CASSPVTNTGELFF TGCGCCAGCAGCCCAGTTACGAACACCGGGGAGCTGTTTTTT
once TRBJ2-2 TRBV7-2 TRBD2 CASSSAGLAGGLFF TGTGCCAGCAGCTCGGCGGGACTAGCGGGGGGTCTGTTTTTT
- TRBJ2-3 TRBV10-1 TRBD2 CASSVLAGGPDTQYF TGCGCCAGCAGTGTCCTAGCGGGGGGTCCAGATACGCAGTATTTT
once TRBJ2-7 TRBV25-1 - CASSRIAGGEQYF TGTGCCAGCAGTAGGATTGCGGGTGGCGAGCAGTACTTC
- TRBJ1-1 TRBV5-6 - CASSLDSREAFF TGTGCCAGCAGCTTGGACAGCCGAGAAGCTTTCTTT
- TRBJ1-1 TRBV19 TRBD1 CASSSDRGSTEAFF TGTGCCAGTAGCTCAGACAGGGGGAGCACTGAAGCTTTCTTT
- TRBJ1-1 TRBV29-1 TRBD1 CSVERDSEMNTEAFF TGCAGCGTTGAGAGGGACAGTGAAATGAACACTGAAGCTTTCTTT
- TRBJ2-5 TRBV6-2/TRBV6-3 - CASSYNEETQYF TGTGCCAGCAGTTACAACGAGGAGACCCAGTACTTC
- TRBJ2-1 TRBV20-1 TRBD1 CSASGRGLSNEQFF TGCAGTGCTAGTGGCAGGGGGCTGTCGAATGAGCAGTTCTTC
once TRBJ1-6 TRBV6-4 - CASSSEGFYNSPLHF TGTGCCAGCAGTTCGGAGGGATTTTACAATTCACCCCTCCACTTT
- TRBJ1-1 TRBV10-3 TRBD1 CANKNGTGNTEAFF TGTGCCAACAAAAACGGGACAGGGAACACTGAAGCTTTCTTT
- TRBJ1-3 TRBV6-5 - CASSYSRFSGNTIYF TGTGCCAGCAGTTACTCGAGGTTCTCTGGAAACACCATATATTTT
- TRBJ2-1 TRBV3-1/TRBV3-2 TRBD2 CASSQEGTSGGTDNEQFF TGTGCCAGCAGCCAAGAGGGGACTAGCGGGGGGACCGACAATGAGCAGTTCTTC
- TRBJ1-6 TRBV10-2 - CASSHGNSPLHF TGCGCCAGCAGTCACGGTAATTCACCCCTCCACTTT
- TRBJ1-2 TRBV4-3 TRBD1 CASSQLRDRGNYGYTF TGCGCCAGCAGCCAATTAAGGGACAGGGGTAACTATGGCTACACCTTC
few TRBJ2-3 TRBV10-2 - CASSVVGYTDTQYF TGCGCCAGCAGTGTCGTCGGTTACACAGATACGCAGTATTTT
few TRBJ2-7 TRBV5-1 - CASSLGRMLDRSYEQYF TGCGCCAGCAGCTTAGGTCGGATGCTGGACAGATCGTACGAGCAGTACTTC
- TRBJ1-6 TRBV7-2 TRBD1 CASRAGTGVGNSPLHF TGTGCCAGCCGGGCCGGGACAGGGGTAGGAAATTCACCCCTCCACTTT
- TRBJ2-7 TRBV6-5 - CASSYDGTPAYEQYF TGTGCCAGCAGTTACGACGGGACACCCGCCTACGAGCAGTACTTC
- TRBJ2-5 TRBV6-1 TRBD1 CASSEVDRGVMAQYF TGTGCCAGCAGTGAAGTAGACAGGGGTGTCATGGCCCAGTACTTC
once TRBJ2-3 TRBV6-1 - CASSDRWGTDTQYF TGTGCCAGCAGTGACAGGTGGGGCACAGATACGCAGTATTTT
- TRBJ1-4 TRBV6-5 TRBD1 CASSPGQAQEKLFF TGTGCCAGCAGTCCCGGACAGGCCCAGGAAAAACTGTTTTTT
- TRBJ1-2 TRBV30 - CAWTRTDLYYGYTF TGTGCCTGGACCCGGACAGACCTTTACTATGGCTACACCTTC
- TRBJ1-1 TRBV9 - CASSVEGRGNTEAFF TGTGCCAGCAGCGTAGAGGGCAGGGGGAACACTGAAGCTTTCTTT
- TRBJ2-5 TRBV6-5 - CAIQRETTTETQYF TGTGCCATCCAAAGGGAGACCACAACGGAGACCCAGTACTTC
- TRBJ1-4 TRBV7-9 - CASSLDRSFNEKLFF TGTGCCAGCAGCTTAGATCGGTCCTTCAATGAAAAACTGTTTTTT
- TRBJ2-1 TRBV11-2 - CASTSSSYNEQFF TGTGCCAGCACCTCTAGCTCCTACAATGAGCAGTTCTTC
- TRBJ1-5 TRBV9 TRBD1 CASSPGQAGQPQHF TGTGCCAGCAGCCCGGGACAGGCCGGTCAGCCCCAGCATTTT
- TRBJ2-2 TRBV10-3 - CAISEQGIGELFF TGTGCCATCAGTGAGCAGGGGATCGGGGAGCTGTTTTTT
- TRBJ2-5 TRBV4-3 - CASSLGGALTETQYF TGCGCCAGCTCCTTGGGCGGGGCGCTGACCGAGACCCAGTACTTC
once TRBJ2-2 TRBV25-1 TRBD2 CASSEYLRGGSNTGELFF TGTGCCAGCAGTGAATATCTCCGGGGGGGCTCGAACACCGGGGAGCTGTTTTTT
- TRBJ1-1 TRBV3-1/TRBV3-2 TRBD1 CASSLYDQGAQAFF TGTGCCAGCAGCCTTTACGACCAGGGGGCACAAGCTTTCTTT
- TRBJ2-7 TRBV11-2 TRBD2 CASSLTSGETYEQYF TGTGCCAGCAGCCTGACTAGCGGGGAGACCTACGAGCAGTACTTC
- TRBJ2-1 TRBV7-2 TRBD2 CASSSWTSGGQDEQFF TGTGCCAGCAGCTCCTGGACTAGCGGGGGCCAGGATGAGCAGTTCTTC
- TRBJ2-3 TRBV4-1 TRBD2 CASSQESRGGFDTQYF TGCGCCAGCAGCCAAGAGTCGCGGGGGGGCTTCGATACGCAGTATTTT
- TRBJ1-2 TRBV9 - CASSVAVPNYGYTF TGTGCCAGCAGCGTAGCGGTTCCGAACTATGGCTACACCTTC
- TRBJ2-5 TRBV30 - CAWNKIGASQETQYF TGTGCCTGGAACAAGATAGGGGCCAGCCAAGAGACCCAGTACTTC
- TRBJ2-2 TRBV6-5 - CASSYTRGTGELFF TGTGCCAGCAGCTATACTCGGGGCACCGGGGAGCTGTTTTTT
- TRBJ1-5 TRBV4-1 - CASSQDLPDFNSNQPQHF TGCGCCAGCAGCCAAGATCTTCCGGACTTCAATAGCAATCAGCCCCAGCATTTT
- TRBJ2-7 TRBV27 - CASSFLQPNRGYEQYF TGTGCCAGCAGTTTTCTTCAACCAAATCGGGGCTACGAGCAGTACTTC